This T cell receptor beta chain was identified during a study of blood T cells in healthy people across ages. Study-wide findings and caveats: Changes seen in expanded clonotypes were possibly confounded by donor CMV status left unknown. Measured against age, TCR beta diversity per million T cells decreased in a roughly linear manner.

In germline, CDR1 is DFQATT, CDR2 SNEGSKA (reference sequence). Losses at the gene ends were 1 base for V and 4 bases for J; bases not matched to a gene: 6. CDR3 size: 14 residues. Concerning this clonotype itself: The antigen remains undetermined.

A J-beta primer mix and a sample-barcoded 5' primer were used in a second PCR of about 7 to 12 cycles. Carrying 12 random nucleotides, a template-switch adaptor labeled each individual cDNA molecule. MiXCR, run by TCRdb on the 5' RACE reads, gives a single entry per CDR3 protein. The data show roughly 1,500,000 distinct CDR3 sequences, with roughly 40% seen just once and around 8% held by the top ten. The sample comprised blood. The source of this sequence is a woman aged 18 to 35 in good health. The chain has TRBV20-1 and TRBJ2-7, with 8 nucleotides matching TRBD1. DNA for the CDR3: TGCAGTGCTAGAGCCCGGACAGGGTTATACGAGCAGTACTTC. It is translated as CSARARTGLYEQYF.